This T cell receptor beta chain was recorded in a study of blood T cells in healthy people across ages. This clonotype was detected only a few times. This CDR3 has 14 residues. The V gene end was trimmed by 6 bases and the J gene end by 5 bases; junction bases not matched to a gene: 7. The germline CDR1 and CDR2 sequences are SQVTM and ANQGSEA. A second about 7 to 11 cycle PCR used barcoded and J-beta primers. TCRdb ran MiXCR on the 5' RACE reads and lists one entry per CDR3 protein. The table records roughly 1.5 million distinct CDR3 sequences, less than 45% of them present only once. The clonotype originates from a young woman in good health. Sequencing was done on a sample of blood. This chain uses TRBV29-1 with TRBJ2-1; 10 bases are shared with TRBD1. CDR3 bases: TGCAGCGTGGCCGGGACAGGGGTTAACAATGAGCAGTTCTTC. Translated: CSVAGTGVNNEQFF.